A selection of T cell receptor beta chains follows, all from one sample in a study of cytomegalovirus exposure and HLA in healthy donors. Data came from immunoSEQ multiplex PCR; TCRdb stores just in-frame clones and leaves some out. The sample includes about 120,000 clones, around four fifths of them seen just once. Sequencing used PBMCs. Receptor source: a man between 60 and 70 years old in good health and CMV-seropositive. Each CDR3 is given with its conserved first and last residue. The order of the fields is V gene, D gene, J gene, clone size, CDR3 protein, CDR3 DNA. A D gene is named only where the DNA matches it firmly. A clone size is listed for some rows: how often the clone was seen (once, few, many), or a class if it is expanded.

V gene: TRBV28; D gene: -; J gene: TRBJ1-3; clone size: -; CDR3 protein: CASSSHYSGNTIYF; CDR3 DNA: TGTGCCAGCAGTTCTCACTACTCTGGAAACACCATATATTTT
V gene: TRBV6-1; D gene: TRBD1; J gene: TRBJ2-5; clone size: -; CDR3 protein: CASRRQGGQETQYF; CDR3 DNA: TGTGCCAGCAGAAGACAGGGCGGCCAAGAGACCCAGTACTTC
V gene: TRBV30; D gene: TRBD2; J gene: TRBJ2-2; clone size: -; CDR3 protein: CAWSVLKASGGAGGELFF; CDR3 DNA: TGTGCCTGGAGTGTACTAAAGGCTAGCGGGGGCGCCGGCGGGGAGCTGTTTTTT
V gene: TRBV27; D gene: -; J gene: TRBJ2-2; clone size: few; CDR3 protein: CASSLGANTGELFF; CDR3 DNA: TGTGCCAGCAGTCTCGGGGCGAACACCGGGGAGCTGTTTTTT
V gene: TRBV6-1; D gene: -; J gene: TRBJ2-4; clone size: -; CDR3 protein: CASSGDRRLAKNIQYF; CDR3 DNA: TGTGCCAGCAGTGGAGACAGGAGACTAGCCAAAAACATTCAGTACTTC
V gene: TRBV30; D gene: -; J gene: TRBJ1-5; clone size: once; CDR3 protein: CAWSAGGNQPQHF; CDR3 DNA: TGTGCCTGGAGTGCAGGGGGCAATCAGCCCCAGCATTTT
V gene: TRBV21-1; D gene: -; J gene: TRBJ1-4; clone size: -; CDR3 protein: CAINNTTNEKLFF; CDR3 DNA: TGTGCCATTAACAACACAACTAATGAAAAACTGTTTTTT
V gene: TRBV9; D gene: -; J gene: TRBJ2-2; clone size: -; CDR3 protein: CASSVGQDTGELFF; CDR3 DNA: TGTGCCAGCAGCGTAGGGCAGGACACCGGGGAGCTGTTTTTT
V gene: TRBV11-2; D gene: TRBD1; J gene: TRBJ1-6; clone size: -; CDR3 protein: CASSPRQGWDSPLHF; CDR3 DNA: TGTGCCAGCAGCCCGAGACAGGGGTGGGATTCACCCCTCCACTTT
V gene: TRBV18; D gene: -; J gene: TRBJ2-7; clone size: -; CDR3 protein: CASSPGPRYEQYF; CDR3 DNA: TGTGCCAGCTCACCAGGTCCCCGGTACGAGCAGTACTTC
V gene: TRBV7-2; D gene: -; J gene: TRBJ1-1; clone size: -; CDR3 protein: CASTGGWGNTEAFF; CDR3 DNA: TGTGCCAGCACCGGGGGTTGGGGGAACACTGAAGCTTTCTTT
V gene: TRBV5-1; D gene: -; J gene: TRBJ2-7; clone size: -; CDR3 protein: CASSLGTAYSYEQYF; CDR3 DNA: TGCGCCAGCAGCTTGGGGACAGCGTACTCCTACGAGCAGTACTTC
V gene: TRBV5-1; D gene: TRBD1; J gene: TRBJ2-1; clone size: once; CDR3 protein: CASESGTAYNEQFF; CDR3 DNA: TGCGCCAGCGAATCCGGGACAGCTTACAATGAGCAGTTCTTC
V gene: TRBV30; D gene: -; J gene: TRBJ1-2; clone size: -; CDR3 protein: CAWDHTGTGYTF; CDR3 DNA: TGTGCCTGGGACCACACAGGGACCGGCTACACCTTC
V gene: TRBV2; D gene: TRBD1; J gene: TRBJ1-5; clone size: -; CDR3 protein: CASSRQGARSNQPQHF; CDR3 DNA: TGTGCCAGCAGTCGACAGGGGGCGCGAAGCAATCAGCCCCAGCATTTT
V gene: TRBV5-6; D gene: TRBD1; J gene: TRBJ1-4; clone size: -; CDR3 protein: CASSLTTGSEKLFF; CDR3 DNA: TGTGCCAGCAGCTTGACGACAGGGAGTGAAAAACTGTTTTTT
V gene: TRBV6-1; D gene: TRBD2; J gene: TRBJ2-7; clone size: -; CDR3 protein: CASYERGGLTYEQYF; CDR3 DNA: TGTGCCAGCTATGAGCGGGGGGGCTTGACGTACGAGCAGTACTTC
V gene: TRBV30; D gene: -; J gene: TRBJ1-2; clone size: -; CDR3 protein: CAWSLAWGSDGYTF; CDR3 DNA: TGTGCCTGGAGTCTTGCTTGGGGCTCAGATGGCTACACCTTC
V gene: TRBV10-3; D gene: -; J gene: TRBJ1-2; clone size: -; CDR3 protein: CAISESGGAGQPYGYTF; CDR3 DNA: TGTGCCATCAGTGAGTCGGGAGGGGCAGGACAACCCTATGGCTACACCTTC
V gene: TRBV27; D gene: TRBD1; J gene: TRBJ2-7; clone size: -; CDR3 protein: CASSFATGGTYEQYF; CDR3 DNA: TGTGCCAGCAGTTTCGCGACAGGGGGGACCTACGAGCAGTACTTC
V gene: TRBV7-9; D gene: -; J gene: TRBJ2-2; clone size: -; CDR3 protein: CASSLRRGNTGELFF; CDR3 DNA: TGTGCCAGCAGCTTACGCAGGGGCAACACCGGGGAGCTGTTTTTT
V gene: TRBV7-9; D gene: TRBD2; J gene: TRBJ2-3; clone size: -; CDR3 protein: CASSRTSGTDTQYF; CDR3 DNA: TGTGCCAGCAGCCGGACTAGCGGCACAGATACGCAGTATTTT
V gene: TRBV11-2; D gene: TRBD2; J gene: TRBJ2-7; clone size: -; CDR3 protein: CASSLEGTTFYEQYF; CDR3 DNA: TGTGCCAGCAGCTTGGAAGGGACTACCTTCTACGAGCAGTACTTC
V gene: TRBV11-1; D gene: -; J gene: TRBJ1-1; clone size: -; CDR3 protein: CASRLPEHEAFF; CDR3 DNA: TGTGCCAGCAGGTTACCAGAACATGAAGCTTTCTTT
V gene: TRBV27; D gene: -; J gene: TRBJ1-2; clone size: once; CDR3 protein: CASRPGGAGYGYTF; CDR3 DNA: TGTGCCAGCAGACCCGGTGGAGCGGGCTATGGCTACACCTTC
V gene: TRBV11-1; D gene: -; J gene: TRBJ1-2; clone size: -; CDR3 protein: CASSFGGSNGYTF; CDR3 DNA: TGTGCCAGCAGCTTTGGGGGGTCGAATGGCTACACCTTC
V gene: TRBV29-1; D gene: TRBD2; J gene: TRBJ2-7; clone size: -; CDR3 protein: CSVEASGTYEQYF; CDR3 DNA: TGCAGCGTTGAAGCTAGCGGGACCTACGAGCAGTACTTC
V gene: TRBV6-5; D gene: TRBD1; J gene: TRBJ2-7; clone size: few; CDR3 protein: CATAQGAEYEQYF; CDR3 DNA: TGTGCCACTGCACAGGGGGCTGAGTACGAGCAGTACTTC
V gene: TRBV18; D gene: -; J gene: TRBJ1-1; clone size: -; CDR3 protein: CASSPISILHTEAFF; CDR3 DNA: TGTGCCAGCTCACCCATCTCTATTTTGCACACTGAAGCTTTCTTT
V gene: TRBV6-1; D gene: TRBD2; J gene: TRBJ2-5; clone size: few; CDR3 protein: CASSEGLAGVSETQYF; CDR3 DNA: TGTGCCAGCAGTGAGGGACTAGCGGGAGTATCTGAGACCCAGTACTTC
V gene: TRBV6-6; D gene: TRBD1; J gene: TRBJ1-2; clone size: -; CDR3 protein: CASSYAGGIYGYTF; CDR3 DNA: TGTGCCAGCAGTTACGCAGGGGGTATCTATGGCTACACCTTC
V gene: TRBV28; D gene: TRBD1; J gene: TRBJ1-2; clone size: -; CDR3 protein: CASNSRQGNYGYTF; CDR3 DNA: TGTGCCAGCAACAGTCGACAGGGTAACTATGGCTACACCTTC
V gene: TRBV5-1; D gene: TRBD2; J gene: TRBJ2-3; clone size: -; CDR3 protein: CASSLGLGLASDTQYF; CDR3 DNA: TGCGCCAGCAGCTTGGGGTTGGGACTAGCCTCAGATACGCAGTATTTT
V gene: TRBV7-6; D gene: -; J gene: TRBJ1-2; clone size: -; CDR3 protein: CASSLYQGGDYGYTF; CDR3 DNA: TGTGCCAGCAGCCTCTATCAAGGAGGTGACTATGGCTACACCTTC
V gene: TRBV11-2; D gene: -; J gene: TRBJ1-4; clone size: -; CDR3 protein: CASSLLVNEKLFF; CDR3 DNA: TGTGCCAGCAGCTTGTTAGTTAATGAAAAACTGTTTTTT
V gene: TRBV7-9; D gene: -; J gene: TRBJ1-1; clone size: -; CDR3 protein: CASSRGNTEAFF; CDR3 DNA: TGTGCCAGCAGCCGGGGAAACACTGAAGCTTTCTTT
V gene: TRBV6-4; D gene: -; J gene: TRBJ1-4; clone size: once; CDR3 protein: CASPSGGGSEKLFF; CDR3 DNA: TGTGCCAGCCCCTCGGGCGGGGGCTCGGAAAAACTGTTTTTT
V gene: TRBV6-6; D gene: -; J gene: TRBJ1-4; clone size: -; CDR3 protein: CASSFRETEKLFF; CDR3 DNA: TGTGCCAGCAGTTTCCGGGAGACTGAAAAACTGTTTTTT
V gene: TRBV18; D gene: TRBD1; J gene: TRBJ2-6; clone size: -; CDR3 protein: CASSPGTDRSVANVLTF; CDR3 DNA: TGTGCCAGCTCACCGGGGACAGACCGGTCAGTGGCCAACGTCCTGACTTTC
V gene: TRBV28; D gene: TRBD2; J gene: TRBJ2-7; clone size: -; CDR3 protein: CASSLGLAGGGEQYF; CDR3 DNA: TGTGCCAGCAGTCTCGGACTAGCGGGAGGGGGCGAGCAGTACTTC
V gene: TRBV15; D gene: -; J gene: TRBJ1-5; clone size: -; CDR3 protein: CATSRAPGNNQPQHF; CDR3 DNA: TGTGCCACCAGCAGAGCCCCCGGGAACAATCAGCCCCAGCATTTT
V gene: TRBV5-4; D gene: -; J gene: TRBJ2-3; clone size: few; CDR3 protein: CASSFYTDTQYF; CDR3 DNA: TGTGCCAGCAGCTTTTACACAGATACGCAGTATTTT
V gene: TRBV30; D gene: -; J gene: TRBJ1-1; clone size: -; CDR3 protein: CAWSAKYREFTEAFF; CDR3 DNA: TGTGCCTGGAGTGCGAAATACAGGGAATTCACTGAAGCTTTCTTT
V gene: TRBV5-4; D gene: -; J gene: TRBJ1-2; clone size: -; CDR3 protein: CASSRGRPDSGYGYTF; CDR3 DNA: TGTGCCAGCAGCCGTGGAAGGCCCGACTCGGGCTATGGCTACACCTTC
V gene: TRBV5-1; D gene: -; J gene: TRBJ1-6; clone size: -; CDR3 protein: CASSLGLSPPSSPYNSPLHF; CDR3 DNA: TGCGCCAGCAGCTTGGGGTTAAGCCCCCCTTCGAGCCCCTATAATTCACCCCTCCACTTT
V gene: TRBV28; D gene: TRBD1; J gene: TRBJ1-1; clone size: -; CDR3 protein: CASRSGQGDTEAFF; CDR3 DNA: TGTGCCAGCAGGTCGGGACAGGGGGACACTGAAGCTTTCTTT
V gene: TRBV5-4; D gene: TRBD1; J gene: TRBJ2-1; clone size: -; CDR3 protein: CASSSRQGYNEQFF; CDR3 DNA: TGTGCCAGCAGCTCACGACAGGGGTACAATGAGCAGTTCTTC
V gene: TRBV28; D gene: -; J gene: TRBJ1-4; clone size: -; CDR3 protein: CASLEFGGEREKLFF; CDR3 DNA: TGTGCCAGCCTTGAGTTCGGAGGGGAGCGCGAAAAACTGTTTTTT
V gene: TRBV2; D gene: TRBD2; J gene: TRBJ2-7; clone size: -; CDR3 protein: CASSPPMTSGHSYEQYF; CDR3 DNA: TGTGCCAGCAGTCCCCCCATGACTAGCGGGCACTCCTACGAGCAGTACTTC
V gene: TRBV7-3; D gene: -; J gene: TRBJ1-2; clone size: -; CDR3 protein: CASSFFGNSAGYGYTF; CDR3 DNA: TGTGCCAGCAGCTTTTTCGGGAACTCCGCCGGCTATGGCTACACCTTC
V gene: TRBV7-9; D gene: TRBD1; J gene: TRBJ1-2; clone size: -; CDR3 protein: CASSLAVQGTYGYTF; CDR3 DNA: TGTGCCAGCAGCTTAGCCGTACAGGGGACCTATGGCTACACCTTC
V gene: TRBV6-6; D gene: -; J gene: TRBJ1-4; clone size: -; CDR3 protein: CASSREEKLFF; CDR3 DNA: TGTGCCAGCAGTCGCGAGGAAAAACTGTTTTTT
V gene: TRBV5-1; D gene: TRBD1; J gene: TRBJ2-7; clone size: -; CDR3 protein: CASSLTPGDRDYEQYF; CDR3 DNA: TGCGCCAGCAGCCTGACCCCCGGGGACAGGGATTACGAGCAGTACTTC